Listed here are 32 T cell receptor beta chains from one sample, sequenced in a study of T cells in Graves' hyperthyroidism and ophthalmopathy. The source material, RNA transcripts, was used to amplify TCR beta CDR3 regions. With the HTBI primer set, the TCR CDR3 went through a first round of RT-PCR. From the multiplex PCR reads, TCRdb called clonotypes with MiXCR, one entry per CDR3 protein. The sample yields 600,000 to 700,000 distinct CDR3 sequences, around 15% seen once. The material sequenced was blood. The receptors shown here come from a woman aged 40 to 50 with Graves' ophthalmopathy.

This clonotype was observed many times. The J gene is TRBJ1-1, the V gene TRBV28; 7 bases are a match to TRBD1. This CDR3 contains 14 residues. V lost 5 bases and J lost 5; bases outside the gene matches: 8. Per the germline V gene, CDR1 is MDHEN and CDR2 is SYDVKM. For the CDR3, the DNA is TGTGCCAGCAGTCCAAGCACAGGGGAAACTGAAGCTTTCTTT. It is translated as CASSPSTGETEAFF.

This chain links TRBV28 with TRBJ2-7, with TRBD2 matching 10 bases. Germline V gene sequence: CDR1 MDHEN, CDR2 SYDVKM. V lost 6 bases and J lost 5; bases outside the gene matches: 7. The CDR3 has 14 amino acids. In DNA, the CDR3 is TGTGCCAGCAGCCCTGGGACTAGCGATCACGAGCAGTACTTC. Translation: CASSPGTSDHEQYF.

The chain carries TRBV6-5 and TRBJ2-2; no clear D gene. The CDR3 spans 14 residues. V was shortened by 2 bases and J by 5 bases, with 9 bases between the two germline ends. Looked up from germline, CDR1 is MNHEY and CDR2 is SVGAGI. The CDR3 protein is CASSYAQRTGELFF. The CDR3 nucleotides are TGTGCCAGCAGTTACGCCCAAAGGACCGGGGAGCTGTTTTTT.

To note about this clonotype: A read error is possible here, since a much larger clone lies one base away. The rearrangement links TRBV10-1 to TRBJ1-6; D gene ambiguous. From germline, CDR1 is WNHNN and CDR2 SYGVQD (reference sequence). The CDR3 covers 12 residues. The CDR3: CAGSAPNSPLHF. CDR3 in DNA: TGCGCCGGCAGTGCCCCAAATTCACCCCTCCACTTT.

The chain has TRBV4-2 and TRBJ1-5; 7 nucleotides align to TRBD1. Germline lookup yields CDR1 LGHNA and CDR2 YNFKEQ. V was clipped by 2 bases and J by 4 bases; unmatched bases: 11. This CDR3 is 17 amino acids long. The CDR3 loop reads CASSQRDRPIGNQPQHF. Written as DNA, the CDR3 is TGTGCCAGCAGCCAACGGGACAGACCAATAGGGAATCAGCCCCAGCATTTT.

The V call is TRBV19, the J call TRBJ2-2; 11 bases agree with TRBD2. With V trimmed by 9 bases and J by 4 bases, 13 bases remained unmatched. CDR1 is LNHDA, CDR2 SQIVND, per germline (reference sequence). This CDR3 has 17 residues. DNA of the CDR3: TGTGCCAGCGCCCATCGAGCCGGGACTAGCGGCACCGGGGAGCTGTTTTTT. This encodes CASAHRAGTSGTGELFF. The full variable domain, with the rest looked up from reference TRBV19 and TRBJ2-2, is DGGITQSPKYLFRKEGQNVTLSCEQNLNHDAMYWYRQDPGQGLRLIYYSQIVNDFQKGDIAEGYSVSREKKESFPLTVTSAQKNPTAFYLCASAHRAGTSGTGELFFGEGSRLTVL.

This clonotype occurred many times. V is TRBV6-2 or TRBV6-3 and J is TRBJ1-2; 9 positions match TRBD1. CDR1 and CDR2 (germline): MNHEY, SVGEGT. The CDR3 has 13 amino acids. Unmatched junction bases numbered 9, after V lost 8 bases and J lost 8 bases. CDR3: CASVDGDRDGYTF. Written as DNA, the CDR3 is TGTGCCAGCGTGGACGGGGACAGGGACGGCTACACCTTC.

This clonotype was seen a few times. This sequence joins TRBV7-3 and TRBJ2-7, with 11 bases aligning to TRBD2. In germline, CDR1 is SGHTA, CDR2 FQGTGA. The CDR3 is made up of 14 amino acids. V lost 5 bases and J lost 4; bases outside the gene matches: 4. In DNA form, the CDR3 reads TGTGCCAGCAGCAAAACTAGCGGGAGATACGAGCAGTACTTC. Translated: CASSKTSGRYEQYF.

The chain combines TRBV3-1 with TRBJ1-1; D gene unclear. Trimming pared 0 bases from V and 3 bases from J, leaving 8 bases between. This CDR3 has 14 amino acids. The germline gives CDR1 LGHDT, CDR2 YNNKEL (reference sequence). CDR3 nucleotides: TGTGCCAGCAGCCAAGATCTTCGGGACACTGAAGCTTTCTTT. This encodes CASSQDLRDTEAFF. The full variable domain, rest sourced from reference TRBV3-1 and TRBJ1-1, is DTAVSQTPKYLVTQMGNDKSIKCEQNLGHDTMYWYKQDSKKFLKIMFSYNNKELIINETVPNRFSPKSPDKAHLNLHINSLELGDSAVYFCASSQDLRDTEAFFGQGTRLTVV.

This clonotype occurred many times. This chain joins TRBV28 and TRBJ2-4; maybe TRBD2 (6 bases). The CDR3 is made up of 15 amino acids. From germline, CDR1 is MDHEN and CDR2 SYDVKM. V gave up 6 bases and J gave up 7 bases, with 19 bases separating them. DNA for the CDR3: TGTGCCAGCAGCCCCTGGTCTGGGCGGGATAACATTCAGTACTTC. This translates into CASSPWSGRDNIQYF.

About this clonotype: A read error may explain this, as a much larger clone is one base away. Given the absence of the conserved phenylalanine or tryptophan at the CDR3 end, a read error is likely. This chain connects TRBV5-1 to TRBJ2-5; 7 nucleotides align to TRBD2. Germline lookup yields CDR1 SGHRS and CDR2 YFSETQ. With V trimmed by 2 bases and J by 2 bases, 6 bases remained unmatched. This CDR3 region has 15 residues. As DNA, the CDR3 is TGCGCCAGCAGCTTCGCTAGCGGAGATCAAGAGACCCAGTACCTC. This codes for CASSFASGDQETQYL.

Many counts were recorded for this clonotype. V usage is TRBV20-1 and J usage is TRBJ2-2; 9 bases line up with TRBD1. Unmatched junction bases numbered 4, after V lost 6 bases and J lost 2 bases. The CDR3 spans 14 residues. Per the germline V gene, CDR1 is DFQATT and CDR2 is SNEGSKA (reference sequence). As DNA, the CDR3 is TGCAGTGCCTTGGACAGGGGAAACACCGGGGAGCTGTTTTTT. This translates into CSALDRGNTGELFF.

This clonotype showed up many times. V and J are TRBV6-2 or TRBV6-3 and TRBJ1-1; 12 nucleotides agree with TRBD1. In germline, CDR1 is MNHEY, CDR2 SVGEGT. J gave up 10 bases and V 6 bases, and 15 bases lay outside the gene matches. The CDR3 loop spans 16 amino acids. DNA of the CDR3: TGTGCCAGCAGGTCAACCCGGGACCGGGACAGGGGGCTAGCTTTCTTT. It yields the protein CASRSTRDRDRGLAFF.

In this sample, this clonotype turned up many times. This chain connects TRBV19 to TRBJ2-7; D unresolved. The CDR3 runs 13 residues. V dropped 2 bases and J dropped 3 bases, with 8 bases sitting between them. The germline V gene has CDR1 LNHDA and CDR2 SQIVND (reference sequence). Here the CDR3 reads CASSITQFYEQYF. In DNA, the CDR3 is TGTGCCAGTAGTATAACACAGTTCTACGAGCAGTACTTC.

This chain connects TRBV19 to TRBJ2-2, with a weak D call TRBD2 (6 bases). V was shortened by 8 bases and J by 1 base, with 20 bases between the two germline ends. Germline-derived CDR1 and CDR2 are LNHDA and SQIVND (reference sequence). This CDR3 contains 17 residues. In DNA, the CDR3 is TGTGCCAGTTCCGAGGGAGGAACAGTGAAGAACACCGGGGAGCTGTTTTTT. Its protein is CASSEGGTVKNTGELFF.

The table lists this clonotype with many counts. The chain couples TRBV19 to TRBJ2-7; possible D gene TRBD2, 5 bases. Germline lookup yields CDR1 LNHDA and CDR2 SQIVND (reference sequence). The CDR3 sequence is 14 residues long. The V gene lost 5 bases and the J gene lost 0 bases, with 11 bases spanning the gap. CDR3 region: CASSPRVSSYEQYF. CDR3 DNA: TGTGCCAGTAGTCCGCGGGTGAGCTCCTACGAGCAGTACTTC.

The table lists this clonotype with many counts. The chain carries TRBV12-3 or TRBV12-4 and TRBJ2-7; 10 bases line up with TRBD2. This CDR3 contains 18 residues. The V segment lost 6 bases and the J segment 4 bases; nucleotides outside the gene matches: 18. The DNA of the CDR3 is TGTGCCAGCAGCCCGACAGGGGCAGCTAGCGGGAGACTATACGAGCAGTACTTC. Translating gives CASSPTGAASGRLYEQYF.

This clonotype appeared many times. The chain employs TRBV12-3 or TRBV12-4 and TRBJ2-2, with 7 bases aligning to TRBD2. Trimming cost V 6 bases and J 5 bases; bases outside gene matches: 9. The CDR3 spans 15 residues. CDR3 coding DNA: TGTGCCAGCAGAACCGGGACTATGGGGACCGGGGAGCTGTTTTTT. This translates into CASRTGTMGTGELFF.

This clonotype has a count of ten or more. The chain employs TRBV28 and TRBJ2-7, with D perhaps TRBD1 (11 bases). CDR3 length: 18 amino acids. The V and J ends lost 4 bases and 2 bases respectively, with 24 bases between them. CDR1 is MDHEN, CDR2 SYDVKM, per germline. The CDR3 protein is CASSWTGGRAGGAYEQYF. For the CDR3, the DNA is TGTGCCAGCAGTTGGACAGGGGGCCGAGCGGGAGGGGCCTACGAGCAGTACTTC. Using reference TRBV28 and TRBJ2-7 for the parts outside the CDR3, the full variable domain is DVKVTQSSRYLVKRTGEKVFLECVQDMDHENMFWYRQDPGLGLRLIYFSYDVKMKEKGDIPEGYSVSREKKERFSLILESASTNQTSMYLCASSWTGGRAGGAYEQYFGPGTRLTVT.

This clonotype showed up many times. DNA of the CDR3: TGTGCCAGCAGGGAAGTTACAGGGGGCTACGAGCAGTACTTC. Amino acid sequence: CASREVTGGYEQYF. This chain links TRBV28 with TRBJ2-7, with 8 bases fitting TRBD1. The CDR3 contains 14 residues. Per germline, CDR1 MDHEN and CDR2 SYDVKM. V shed 6 bases and J 3 bases; nucleotides not matched to a gene: 7.

The rearrangement joins TRBV6-2 or TRBV6-3 to TRBJ2-3; the match to TRBD2 covers 10 bases. Germline CDR1 and CDR2: MNHEY and SVGEGT. The length of the CDR3 is 13 residues. V shed 8 bases, J shed 3 bases, and the junction held 2 bases outside the gene matches. CDR3 amino acids: CASASGRTDTQYF. CDR3 bases: TGTGCCAGCGCTAGCGGGAGAACAGATACGCAGTATTTT.

This clonotype was observed many times. The V and J genes are TRBV11-2 and TRBJ1-2, with 8 bases matching TRBD1. CDR1 and CDR2 (germline): SGHAT, FQNNGV. With V trimmed by 5 bases and J by 2 bases, 16 bases remained unmatched. The CDR3 has 18 residues. CDR3 bases: TGTGCCAGCAGCCCGTACGCGGGGGGACAGGCCGACAACTATGGCTACACCTTC. It codes for CASSPYAGGQADNYGYTF. Drawing the rest from reference TRBV11-2 and TRBJ1-2, the complete variable domain is EAGVAQSPRYKIIEKRQSVAFWCNPISGHATLYWYQQILGQGPKLLIQFQNNGVVDDSQLPKDRFSAERLKGVDSTLKIQPAKLEDSAVYLCASSPYAGGQADNYGYTFGSGTRLTVV.

The CDR3 is CASKPGLVSYEQYF. CDR3 nucleotides: TGTGCCAGCAAACCGGGACTGGTCTCCTACGAGCAGTACTTC. The chain is built from TRBV27 and TRBJ2-7; perhaps TRBD2 as D (6 bases). V lost 7 bases and J lost 0, with 13 bases in between. Per germline, CDR1 MNHEY and CDR2 SMNVEV (reference sequence). This CDR3 is built from 14 residues.

This clonotype was seen a single time. The J gene is TRBJ2-7, the V gene TRBV7-2; weak D call: TRBD2 (5 bases). The CDR3 extends over 14 amino acids. With 2 bases removed from V and 6 bases from J, the gap between germline ends came to 14 bases. The V gene's germline CDR1 is SGHTA and CDR2 FQGNSA. In DNA form, the CDR3 reads TGTGCCAGCAGCTTAAGCGGCTACCTGTCCGAGCAGTACTTC. This gives the protein CASSLSGYLSEQYF.

This chain links TRBV28 with TRBJ2-2, with a tentative D call TRBD1 (6 bases). CDR1 MDHEN and CDR2 SYDVKM come from the germline V gene. V gave up 8 bases and J gave up 3 bases, with 13 bases separating them. The CDR3 has 14 amino acids. In DNA form, the CDR3 reads TGTGCCAGCGTGAGGCAGGGGTACACCGGGGAGCTGTTTTTT. This translates into CASVRQGYTGELFF.

This clonotype was seen a handful of times. The chain links TRBV4-1 to TRBJ2-7; possibly TRBD1 or TRBD2 for D (7 bases each). Trimming shortened V by 4 bases and J by 0 bases, and 19 bases separated the two germline ends. The CDR3 has 17 residues. Germline CDR1 MGHRA, CDR2 YSYEKL. CDR3 nucleotides: TGCGCCAGCAGCCTTAAGGGAAGCGGGACAGCCTCCTACGAGCAGTACTTC. It specifies CASSLKGSGTASYEQYF.

This clonotype was found many times. CDR3 loop: CATGLVGTGELFF. CDR3 nucleotides: TGTGCCACCGGACTAGTCGGGACCGGGGAGCTGTTTTTT. V gene TRBV3-1 combines with J gene TRBJ2-2, with TRBD2 matching over 7 bases. The V gene end was trimmed by 10 bases and the J gene end by 5 bases; junction bases not matched to a gene: 7. CDR1 is LGHDT and CDR2 is YNNKEL in the germline V gene (reference sequence). The CDR3 spans 13 residues.

This clonotype was counted a few times. This chain connects TRBV7-2 to TRBJ2-3, with TRBD1 matching over 8 bases. Losses at the gene ends were 5 bases for V and 3 bases for J; bases not matched to a gene: 4. The V gene's germline CDR1 is SGHTA and CDR2 FQGNSA. The CDR3 runs 14 residues. CDR3 protein: CASSRQGYTDTQYF. The CDR3 coding sequence is TGTGCCAGCAGCCGACAGGGGTATACAGATACGCAGTATTTT.

This clonotype was found many times. V gene TRBV27 combines with J gene TRBJ1-6, with 7 positions matching TRBD1. Germline V lookup: CDR1 MNHEY, CDR2 SMNVEV (reference sequence). J gave up 8 bases and V 8 bases, and 9 bases lay outside the gene matches. The length of the CDR3 is 14 residues. The CDR3 sequence: CASLPRDSDSPLHF. DNA of the CDR3: TGTGCCAGCCTCCCCCGGGACAGTGATTCACCCCTCCACTTT.

This clonotype has at least ten counts. V usage is TRBV11-2 and J usage is TRBJ2-7; D is unresolved. This CDR3 is built from 13 residues. The germline V and J ends were trimmed by 6 bases and 6 bases, with 15 bases remaining between them. Germline values: CDR1 SGHAT, CDR2 FQNNGV. CDR3 DNA: TGTGCCAGCAGTCCCCGTCCATCCGCCGAGCAGTACTTC. Translation gives CASSPRPSAEQYF.

The CDR3 coding sequence is TGTGCCAGTAGGGATAGCGGGTATTCCTACGAGCAGTACTTC. As protein: CASRDSGYSYEQYF. This rearrangement joins TRBV19 to TRBJ2-7, with 7 positions matching TRBD2. V lost 6 bases, J lost 1 base, and 6 bases stayed unmatched. Germline-derived CDR1 and CDR2 are LNHDA and SQIVND (reference sequence). The length of the CDR3 is 14 residues.

This clonotype was found a few times. V usage is TRBV11-3 and J usage is TRBJ2-2; D gene uncertain. The CDR3 sequence is 15 residues long. V was pared by 0 bases and J by 3 bases, with 8 bases between. CDR1 and CDR2 (germline): SGHNT, YENEEA. This CDR3 is CASSLEQLYTGELFF. The CDR3 DNA is TGTGCCAGCAGCTTAGAGCAACTTTACACCGGGGAGCTGTTTTTT.